Listed below are T cell receptor beta chains from one sample, sequenced in a study of blood T cell repertoires in COVID-19. The data were produced by immunoSEQ multiplex PCR, yet TCRdb's version contains in-frame clones alone and is incomplete. The sample has 250,000 to 300,000 clones; approximately 89% are singletons. The sample comprised peripheral blood. The origin of the receptors is a woman between 35 and 50 years old who had recovered from COVID-19. Each CDR3 is given with its conserved first and last residue. Each record gives: clone size, V gene, D gene, J gene, CDR3 length, CDR3 DNA, CDR3 protein. A D gene is named only where the DNA matches it firmly. The size of a clone is reported for some rows only, either as once, few or many, or as a class for expanded clones.

abundance: NA
v_gene: TRBV5-1
d_gene: NA
j_gene: TRBJ2-1
len: 15
CDR3nt: TGCGCCAGCAGCTTGGGGGGGCGCCAAGACAATGAGCAGTTCTTC
CDR3aa: CASSLGGRQDNEQFF

abundance: NA
v_gene: TRBV3-1/TRBV3-2
d_gene: TRBD1
j_gene: TRBJ2-5
len: 16
CDR3nt: TGTGCCAGCAGCCCTCCCGGGACAGGGGTGGGAGAGACCCAGTACTTC
CDR3aa: CASSPPGTGVGETQYF

abundance: NA
v_gene: TRBV5-1
d_gene: NA
j_gene: TRBJ1-3
len: 15
CDR3nt: TGCGCCAGCAGACAAGACACCCACTCTGGAAACACCATATATTTT
CDR3aa: CASRQDTHSGNTIYF

abundance: once
v_gene: TRBV11-2
d_gene: NA
j_gene: TRBJ2-5
len: 14
CDR3nt: TGTGCCAGCAGCTCCACAGTTGTGATGGAGACCCAGTACTTC
CDR3aa: CASSSTVVMETQYF

abundance: NA
v_gene: TRBV7-2
d_gene: NA
j_gene: TRBJ1-4
len: 12
CDR3nt: TGTGCCAGCAGCTTAGATCGTGAAAAACTGTTTTTT
CDR3aa: CASSLDREKLFF

abundance: NA
v_gene: TRBV28
d_gene: NA
j_gene: TRBJ2-7
len: 13
CDR3nt: TGTGCCAGCACCCGCCTAGCGCACTACGAGCAGTACTTC
CDR3aa: CASTRLAHYEQYF

abundance: once
v_gene: TRBV30
d_gene: NA
j_gene: TRBJ2-1
len: 13
CDR3nt: NA
CDR3aa: CAWSYVAGGAGFF

abundance: few
v_gene: TRBV6-4
d_gene: NA
j_gene: TRBJ1-1
len: 13
CDR3nt: TGTGCCACATTCTCACAGAGGAACACTGAAGCTTTCTTT
CDR3aa: CATFSQRNTEAFF

abundance: NA
v_gene: TRBV2
d_gene: TRBD1
j_gene: TRBJ2-3
len: 15
CDR3nt: TGTGCCAGCAGTGCGGACAGGATGCGCACAGATACGCAGTATTTT
CDR3aa: CASSADRMRTDTQYF

abundance: NA
v_gene: TRBV15
d_gene: NA
j_gene: TRBJ2-1
len: 12
CDR3nt: TGTGCCACCAGCACTACTGTGGTTGAGCAGTTCTTC
CDR3aa: CATSTTVVEQFF

abundance: NA
v_gene: TRBV9
d_gene: NA
j_gene: TRBJ2-5
len: 15
CDR3nt: TGTGCCAGCAGCGTATTTGACTTACCACAAGAGACCCAGTACTTC
CDR3aa: CASSVFDLPQETQYF

abundance: NA
v_gene: TRBV4-1
d_gene: TRBD2
j_gene: TRBJ2-1
len: 15
CDR3nt: TGCGCCAGCAGTCGAACTAGCGGGGACAACAATGAGCAGTTCTTC
CDR3aa: CASSRTSGDNNEQFF

abundance: NA
v_gene: TRBV5-1
d_gene: TRBD1
j_gene: TRBJ2-2
len: 16
CDR3nt: TGCGCCAGCAGCTTGGAGGCAGGGGGGAACACCGGGGAGCTGTTTTTT
CDR3aa: CASSLEAGGNTGELFF

abundance: NA
v_gene: TRBV6-5
d_gene: TRBD2
j_gene: TRBJ2-2
len: 16
CDR3nt: TGTGCCAGCAGTTACTTCGGGGGGGCCGGGACCGGGGAGCTGTTTTTT
CDR3aa: CASSYFGGAGTGELFF

abundance: NA
v_gene: TRBV28
d_gene: NA
j_gene: TRBJ2-6
len: 13
CDR3nt: TGTGCCAGCAGTTTAGGTTCAGGGAAGGCCCTGACTTTC
CDR3aa: CASSLGSGKALTF

abundance: NA
v_gene: TRBV27
d_gene: NA
j_gene: TRBJ2-3
len: 15
CDR3nt: TGTGCCAGCAGTTTATGGGGGGAACCCACAGATACGCAGTATTTT
CDR3aa: CASSLWGEPTDTQYF

abundance: NA
v_gene: TRBV21-1
d_gene: NA
j_gene: TRBJ2-1
len: 16
CDR3nt: TGTGCGAACCCGTGGGACAGCAAAAGCTCCTACAATGAGCAGTTCTTC
CDR3aa: CANPWDSKSSYNEQFF

abundance: NA
v_gene: TRBV3-1/TRBV3-2
d_gene: NA
j_gene: TRBJ1-4
len: 16
CDR3nt: TGTGCCAGCAGCCACCGCCAGGGTGCAACTAATGAAAAACTGTTTTTT
CDR3aa: CASSHRQGATNEKLFF

abundance: few
v_gene: TRBV2
d_gene: TRBD2
j_gene: TRBJ2-2
len: 15
CDR3nt: TGTGCCAGCAGTAATGGGCTAGCGGGGACCGGGGAGCTGTTTTTT
CDR3aa: CASSNGLAGTGELFF

abundance: NA
v_gene: TRBV28
d_gene: TRBD1
j_gene: TRBJ2-7
len: 14
CDR3nt: TGTGCCAGCAGTTTGGACAGGGGGTATGACGAGCAGTACTTC
CDR3aa: CASSLDRGYDEQYF

abundance: NA
v_gene: TRBV7-2
d_gene: NA
j_gene: TRBJ1-1
len: 14
CDR3nt: TGTGCCAGCAGCCCGATAACAAGGAACACTGAAGCTTTCTTT
CDR3aa: CASSPITRNTEAFF

abundance: few
v_gene: TRBV11-2
d_gene: NA
j_gene: TRBJ1-2
len: 14
CDR3nt: TGTGCCAGCACTAAGGACAGTTGGAACTATGGCTACACCTTC
CDR3aa: CASTKDSWNYGYTF

abundance: NA
v_gene: TRBV27
d_gene: NA
j_gene: TRBJ1-2
len: 13
CDR3nt: TGTGCCAGCAGTCCGCGGGTCGATTATGGCTACACCTTC
CDR3aa: CASSPRVDYGYTF

abundance: NA
v_gene: TRBV2
d_gene: NA
j_gene: TRBJ1-2
len: 14
CDR3nt: TGTGCCAGCAGGGTTTTAACGGCTAACTATGGCTACACCTTC
CDR3aa: CASRVLTANYGYTF

abundance: few
v_gene: TRBV11-2
d_gene: NA
j_gene: TRBJ2-1
len: 16
CDR3nt: TGTGCCAGCAGCGCCTTAACGGGGGGCCGCTACAATGAGCAGTTCTTC
CDR3aa: CASSALTGGRYNEQFF

abundance: NA
v_gene: TRBV10-3
d_gene: NA
j_gene: TRBJ1-2
len: 14
CDR3nt: TGTGCCATCAGTGAGTCTCCAGGGCACTATGGCTACACCTTC
CDR3aa: CAISESPGHYGYTF

abundance: NA
v_gene: TRBV9
d_gene: NA
j_gene: TRBJ2-1
len: 14
CDR3nt: TGTGCCAGCAGCGTAGCGATTCCCAGGAATGAGCAGTTCTTC
CDR3aa: CASSVAIPRNEQFF

abundance: NA
v_gene: TRBV6-6
d_gene: NA
j_gene: TRBJ1-5
len: 14
CDR3nt: TGTGCCAGCGGTGCGGGGGATAGCAATCAGCCCCAGCATTTT
CDR3aa: CASGAGDSNQPQHF

abundance: NA
v_gene: TRBV6-1
d_gene: TRBD2
j_gene: TRBJ2-3
len: 16
CDR3nt: TGTGCCAGCAGTGAATTTGGTCTAGCGGGGGGGAATACGCAGTATTTT
CDR3aa: CASSEFGLAGGNTQYF

abundance: NA
v_gene: TRBV19
d_gene: NA
j_gene: TRBJ2-2
len: 13
CDR3nt: TGTGCCATCCCGGGGAGGATCACCGGGGAGCTGTTTTTT
CDR3aa: CAIPGRITGELFF

abundance: NA
v_gene: TRBV6-5
d_gene: TRBD1
j_gene: TRBJ1-1
len: 14
CDR3nt: TGTGCCAGCAGTTACCTGACAGGGTACACTGAAGCTTTCTTT
CDR3aa: CASSYLTGYTEAFF

abundance: NA
v_gene: TRBV9
d_gene: TRBD2
j_gene: TRBJ2-1
len: 14
CDR3nt: TGTGCCAGCAGCGTAGCGGGAGGCGTCAATGAGCAGTTCTTC
CDR3aa: CASSVAGGVNEQFF

abundance: NA
v_gene: TRBV7-2
d_gene: NA
j_gene: TRBJ1-5
len: 14
CDR3nt: TGTGCCAGCAGCTTAGGGCAGAGCAATCAGCCCCAGCATTTT
CDR3aa: CASSLGQSNQPQHF

abundance: NA
v_gene: TRBV4-1
d_gene: TRBD1
j_gene: TRBJ2-7
len: 15
CDR3nt: TGCGCCAGCAGCCACAAGGGACAGGAGTCCTACGAGCAGTACTTC
CDR3aa: CASSHKGQESYEQYF

abundance: NA
v_gene: TRBV7-2
d_gene: TRBD2
j_gene: TRBJ2-2
len: 16
CDR3nt: TGTGCCAGCAGCTTCGGGGCGGGGGGACGCACCGGGGAGCTGTTTTTT
CDR3aa: CASSFGAGGRTGELFF

abundance: NA
v_gene: TRBV7-9
d_gene: TRBD2
j_gene: TRBJ2-3
len: 16
CDR3nt: TGTGCCAGCAGCTTAGGCCCGACTAGCGTAACAGATACGCAGTATTTT
CDR3aa: CASSLGPTSVTDTQYF

abundance: NA
v_gene: TRBV30
d_gene: NA
j_gene: TRBJ1-4
len: 14
CDR3nt: TGTGCCTGGAGTTTTCCCGGGGTAGATGAAAAACTGTTTTTT
CDR3aa: CAWSFPGVDEKLFF

abundance: NA
v_gene: TRBV28
d_gene: NA
j_gene: TRBJ2-1
len: 11
CDR3nt: TGTGCCAGCAGGCTAGTCAGTGAGCAGTTCTTC
CDR3aa: CASRLVSEQFF

abundance: NA
v_gene: TRBV19
d_gene: TRBD2
j_gene: TRBJ2-7
len: 14
CDR3nt: TGTGCCAGTAGTCCCGGACGGGGGGAATACGAGCAGTACTTC
CDR3aa: CASSPGRGEYEQYF

abundance: many
v_gene: TRBV9
d_gene: NA
j_gene: TRBJ2-1
len: 13
CDR3nt: TGTGCCAGCAGCGTAGTCGAGTACAATGAGCAGTTCTTC
CDR3aa: CASSVVEYNEQFF

abundance: NA
v_gene: TRBV6-4
d_gene: TRBD1
j_gene: TRBJ1-2
len: 15
CDR3nt: TGTGCCAGCAGTGACTCCAACAGGGGACACTATGGCTACACCTTC
CDR3aa: CASSDSNRGHYGYTF

abundance: NA
v_gene: TRBV19
d_gene: TRBD1
j_gene: TRBJ2-2
len: 17
CDR3nt: TGTGCCAGTAGTTACGGGACAGGGGGCGCGAACACCGGGGAGCTGTTTTTT
CDR3aa: CASSYGTGGANTGELFF

abundance: NA
v_gene: TRBV15
d_gene: TRBD1
j_gene: TRBJ2-7
len: 15
CDR3nt: TGTGCCACCAGCATACCGGGACAGGGACCCCACGAGCAGTACTTC
CDR3aa: CATSIPGQGPHEQYF